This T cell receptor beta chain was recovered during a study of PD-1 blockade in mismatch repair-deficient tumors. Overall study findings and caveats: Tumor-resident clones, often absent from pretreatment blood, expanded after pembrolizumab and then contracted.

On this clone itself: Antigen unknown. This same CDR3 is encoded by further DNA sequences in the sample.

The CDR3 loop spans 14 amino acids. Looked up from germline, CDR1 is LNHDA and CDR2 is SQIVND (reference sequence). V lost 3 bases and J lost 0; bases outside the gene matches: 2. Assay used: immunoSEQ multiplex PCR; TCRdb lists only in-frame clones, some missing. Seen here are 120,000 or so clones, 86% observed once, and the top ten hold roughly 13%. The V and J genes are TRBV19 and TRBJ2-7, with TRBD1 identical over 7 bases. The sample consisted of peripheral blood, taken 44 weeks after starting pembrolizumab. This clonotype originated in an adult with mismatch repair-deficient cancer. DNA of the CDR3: TGTGCCAGTAGTATGACAGGGAGCTCCTACGAGCAGTACTTC. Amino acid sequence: CASSMTGSSYEQYF. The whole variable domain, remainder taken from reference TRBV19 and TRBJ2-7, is DGGITQSPKYLFRKEGQNVTLSCEQNLNHDAMYWYRQDPGQGLRLIYYSQIVNDFQKGDIAEGYSVSREKKESFPLTVTSAQKNPTAFYLCASSMTGSSYEQYFGPGTRLTVT.